The clone carrying this T cell receptor beta chain was seen more than once but under ten times. Its specificity is unknown. CDR1 is GTSNPN and CDR2 is SVGIG in the germline V gene (reference sequence). The trim removed 6 bases at V and 1 base at J, leaving 8 bases unmatched. The length of the CDR3 is 15 residues. The sample originates from a study of CD8+ T cells in alopecia areata. Background on the study: Twice a day, 5 to 10 mg of oral tofacitinib was administered to treated patients. Findings of the study overall: On tofacitinib, scalp clonality and expanded CD8+ clones among top 100 fell significantly.

The sequencing template was cDNA reverse transcribed from extracted RNA. The assay was immunoSEQ multiplex PCR, and TCRdb's table has in-frame clones only and misses some. The sample yields 150,000 to 200,000 clones, 60% seen once. Treatment described: oral pan-JAK inhibitor, 5-10 mg twice daily. Material: CD4+ T cells sorted from blood, obtained at week 24, from a patient treated with tofacitinib. This chain uses TRBV30 with TRBJ1-1, with 10 bases that match TRBD1. The TCR comes from a human donor with alopecia areata. The CDR3 is CACTAGTGANTEAFF. The CDR3 bases are TGTGCCTGCACCGCCGGGACAGGGGCGAACACTGAAGCTTTCTTT.